Only one count was recorded for the clone carrying this T cell receptor beta chain. Its matching antigen is unknown. Sequencing used immunoSEQ multiplex PCR; TCRdb keeps in-frame clones, though not all of them. The sample carries fewer than 70,000 clones, over 70% recorded once. In germline, CDR1 is MGHRA, CDR2 YSYEKL. The CDR3 runs 15 residues. V was cut by 1 base and J by 3 bases, with 12 bases left in between. The sample comes from a study of siplizumab effects on memory and regulatory T cells. General study results and limits: A minor share of alloreactive clones matched unstimulated subsets. Naive T cells seemed more diverse than memory cells and seemed major alloresponse contributors. Siplizumab led to significantly less abundant alloreactive sequences that could be traced back to unstimulated CD4+ memory cells.

This chain links TRBV4-1 with TRBJ1-2, with D unclear. The receptor comes from a human donor in good health. What was sequenced was Tregs sorted from blood. The CDR3, as DNA: TGCGCCAGCAGCCAAGGTGGGAGGGTTTACTATGGCTACACCTTC. As protein: CASSQGGRVYYGYTF.